This T cell receptor beta chain was profiled in a study of cytomegalovirus exposure and HLA in healthy donors (dated by TCRdb to 2016 to 2017). With respect to the entire study: An earlier analysis of roughly 500 of the donors reported about 280 Gb of sequence data and 95 million to 140 million unique TCR beta sequences obtained from about 179 million T cells. A later genetic analysis used genome-wide SNP genotypes for about 65% of the roughly 700 donors, treating that subset as a discovery cohort. The later analysis used no new phenotypic data to find candidate immune exposures, relying instead on TCR beta sequences and their occurrence across donors. An early release covering around 630 HLA-typed donors comprised about 300 gigabases of sequencing data and approximately 85 million unique TCR sequences. Alongside the repertoire data, information on donor age, sex, ethnicity and CMV serostatus was compiled. Using immunosequencing, the study profiled T cell repertoires from 500 to 800 subjects and related those repertoires to cytomegalovirus serostatus. Typing coverage differed by locus: A, B, C, DRB1 and DQB1 were typed in roughly 629-630 donors, DQA1 in 500 to 550, DPA1 in 606, and DPB1 in around 490. Along with the approximately 700-subject first cohort, a separate validation cohort of over a hundred different subjects was used. All discovery cohort repertoires had been generated using a single sequencing platform. Because of strong linkage in the cohort, five DR-DQ haplotypes were treated as single units for association and clustering. In an earlier analysis of roughly 580 of the donors, high-throughput TCR beta sequencing was used to judge whether each TCR beta V gene segment behaved as functional or pseudogenic. The genetic ancestry cluster associated with self-reported Caucasian donors included about 81% of the 398 genotyped donors. To predict cytomegalovirus infection status, the study combined high-throughput TCR immunosequencing, statistical association of individual TCRs with disease status, and machine learning. A later analysis re-analyzed previously published TCR beta repertoires from 666 donors and added high-resolution HLA genotyping to study TCR occurrence patterns. HLA typing covered class I and class II loci at four-digit resolution. The study was designed to test whether signatures of past pathogen exposure could be identified by cataloging public T cell receptors. Across approximately 420 genotyped donors of the cohort, an average of approximately 200,000 unique TCR beta nucleotide sequences per donor were sequenced, and 15% to 20% of those sequences were non-productive. The research as a whole found: Only TCR beta chains were sequenced in this cohort, and the absence of alpha or paired-chain data limited detectable features. Some IMGT-functional V segments, including TRBV6-2 and TRBV6-3, could not be told apart with the 87-base-pair reads, so those segments were excluded. An association between a missense DCLRE1C variant and V-gene and J-gene trimming of TCR beta chains was found in a later genetic analysis and replicated in an independent cohort. The study gave a list of 150 to 200 TCR beta chains associated with cytomegalovirus. Linkage disequilibrium might explain the correlated functional status among segregating V segments, but an unknown experimental factor could not be ruled out. In a later analysis, TCR association rates were found to vary across HLA loci, with the most associated TCRs seen for DRB1 alleles and the fewest for HLA-C alleles. In a later genetic analysis, fewer N-insertions in productive TCRs were reported among donors in an Asian-associated ancestry cluster than the roughly 700-donor mean. Several of the top co-occurrence clusters appeared to be linked to parvovirus B19, influenza, CMV and Epstein-Barr virus, according to a later analysis. The earlier analysis of approximately 590 of the donors excluded 15 to 20 rarely observed V segments, including chromosome 9 orphons, because counts were too low. A group of highly shared sequence variants was considered likely to be a technical artifact of the sequencing pipeline. In both the original and validation cohorts, the classifier was reported to diagnose cytomegalovirus status with high specificity and sensitivity. Because some donors lacked HLA typing at each locus, the association tests relied only on the typed subset. Across donors, most TCR sequences were observed very rarely, whereas some public TCRs were present in many individuals. The presence/absence analyses assumed that sequencing depth was roughly uniform across donors, and that assumption may not be true. A later analysis found that most CMV-associated TCR beta chains appeared HLA-restricted, with HLA associations seemingly driven largely by CMV exposure. The only immune exposure information available for the cohort was CMV serostatus. When HLA alleles, especially DR and DQ, strongly co-occurred, attributing TCR associations to individual alleles was difficult. A further reported finding was that TCR beta sequences accurately predicted the HLA-A and HLA-B alleles for most subjects in the first cohort. The authors suggested that the approach could potentially be generalized to other disease states and immunological phenotypes. In a later analysis, HLA-associated TCR beta chains were found to be more clonally expanded and to have lower generation probabilities than equally common non-associated chains. Specific HLA alleles were associated with some 15,000 TCR beta sequences at a false discovery rate of 0.05 in a later analysis. A few of the identified cytomegalovirus-associated TCR beta chains were confirmed in vitro to be specific for cytomegalovirus antigens. An earlier analysis of 587 of the donors showed that most TCR beta V segments appeared in productive rearrangements either about 87% or about 30% of the time, which broadly matched IMGT annotations.

The CDR3 covers 17 residues, taking in both the cysteine and the phenylalanine. The retained sequence is limited to the CDR3, 51 bases, with the frame set at the first base. The junction shows trimming of 4 bases on V and 5 bases on J, and the gene matches do not reach 12 bases of it. CDR1 and CDR2, looked up from the germline V gene, are MGHRA and YSYEKL. Worth noting for this clone: Its specific antigen is unknown. Base qualities are not at hand, and no much larger clone is one base apart.

The cohort consisted of some 670 healthy bone marrow donors. At the time of sampling, every cohort member was nominally healthy, though immune exposures that went unrecorded were likely present. The donor was CMV seronegative and was included in the group of a few hundred seronegative cohort members. A peripheral blood sample was collected from each donor, and TCR beta sequencing was performed on peripheral blood mononuclear cells. The Qiagen DNeasy Blood Extraction Kit was used to extract genomic DNA from the blood cell samples. Library method: the immunoSEQ multiplex PCR assay. The multiplex PCR relied on a mix of 60 forward primers for TCR Vbeta segments and 13 reverse primers for TCR Jbeta segments. The CDR3 region of rearranged TCR beta genes was amplified from genomic DNA by a multiplex PCR assay. Amplified TCR beta libraries were sequenced as 87-base-pair reads on the Illumina HiSeq System. The original pipeline was this. A later analysis counted about 76 million unique TCR beta chains across the 500 to 850 repertoires, and around 12 million of these chains were shared by at least two donors. To remove PCR and sequencing errors, raw reads were error-corrected and collapsed into unique sequences using a nearest-neighbor algorithm that merged closely related sequences. V, D and J gene segments were assigned by aligning CDR3 sequences to IMGT reference sequences. For a sequence to be retained, at least a six-nucleotide match to both a V gene segment and a J gene segment was required. Rearrangements were classified as productive when the CDR3 lacked stop codons and remained in frame with V and J, and all other rearrangements were classified as non-productive. Following IMGT convention, CDR3 was defined as the stretch from the second conserved V-encoded cysteine up to the conserved J-encoded phenylalanine. Sequences without an unambiguous match to a single V gene segment were excluded from the earlier analysis of over 500 of the donors. An earlier analysis of a few hundred of the donors classified V segments as functional when productive rearrangements were above 56.7% and as segregating when the standard deviation between donors was above 5%. A statistical classification framework was developed to diagnose cytomegalovirus status using the catalog of TCR beta chain sequences. In a later analysis, V and J genes were assigned by comparing TCR nucleotide sequences against IMGT/GENE-DB human TR gene sequences. Using the TCRdist pipeline, a later analysis assigned CDR3 sequences along with most-parsimonious VDJ recombination scenarios. In a later analysis, each TCR beta chain was defined by its CDR3 amino acid sequence together with its V-gene family, and reads without a unique V-gene family were excluded. To address suspected cross-contamination and a sequencing artifact, a later analysis removed roughly 640 highly shared, low-generation-probability nucleotide sequences. In a later analysis, a clonal expansion index for each public chain was calculated from normalized within-repertoire ranks of inferred template counts. A later analysis computed generation probabilities with a VDJ recombination model fitted to out-of-frame rearrangements, and checked the results against IGoR. In a later analysis, TCR-TCR, TCR-HLA and TCR-CMV co-occurrence was scored with hypergeometric tests, and a repertoire-size bias correction was applied to TCR pairs. In a later analysis, false discovery rates were estimated by permuting HLA or CMV assignments 20 times. A later analysis grouped co-occurring TCRs with DBSCAN, adding TCRdist sequence similarity when clustering within HLA-allele-positive subsets. Repertoires with fewer than 30,000 or more than 120,000 public chains, plus five repertoires with anomalous nucleotide sharing, were excluded from co-occurrence clustering. TCRdb provides this immuneACCESS table in a form limited to in-frame rearrangements. Some clones are lacking; in checked studies, under half of them reflect an unresolved V gene, and why the rest are absent is not known. The V and J calls and the clone size are those of that table, but D and trimming were determined from the DNA. The sample table shows about 130,000 clones, and around 80% are seen once. Together, the top ten hold approximately 1.7% of the sample.

The clonotype was recovered from a woman aged 40 to 50 in good health and CMV-seronegative. The sequencing sample was made of PBMCs. The rearranged chain carries TRBV4-1 and TRBJ2-7, with 12 bases in between that match TRBD2. The CDR3 protein: CASSPPHSSGRADEQYF. Read as DNA, the sequence is TGCGCCAGCAGCCCACCCCATTCTAGCGGGAGGGCCGACGAGCAGTACTTC.